This T cell receptor (beta chain) originates from a study of PD-1 blockade in classical Hodgkin lymphoma. Overall study results and limits: Diversity in CD4+ TCRs, unlike that measured in CD8+ TCRs, had risen significantly by C4D1. Complete responders matched newly diagnosed patients in baseline diversity. After ASCT, patients who started nivolumab under 1 year later were excluded.

A note on this clone: Its antigen is not identified.

There are 13 residues in the CDR3. The V end was cut by 0 bases, the J end by 4 bases, with 7 bases between. Germline values: CDR1 SEHNR, CDR2 FQNEAQ (reference sequence). Relapses following autologous stem cell transplantation were seen in all patients, with brentuximab vedotin exposure varying. Magnetic negative selection isolated CD8+ T cells from thawed PBMCs. Measured with immunoSEQ multiplex PCR; TCRdb has only the in-frame clones, and not every one. The table lists some 2,600 clones, about two thirds of them singletons, with about 10% in the top ten. The source was CD8+ T cells from blood, collected at baseline. The sequence was collected from a human donor with classical Hodgkin lymphoma. V is TRBV7-9 and J is TRBJ2-7; D remains ambiguous. The CDR3 coding sequence is TGTGCCAGCAGCTTAGCGCCGAGATACGAGCAGTACTTC. Translation gives CASSLAPRYEQYF.